The following is a T cell receptor beta chain sequence with its context. The data were obtained in a study of blood T cell repertoires in COVID-19. Methods used by the authors: Reference gene primers were amplified, and this amplification served to estimate nucleated cell counts. The repertoire was sequenced with immunoSEQ multiplex PCR; TCRdb's copy has only in-frame clones and lacks some. From that table come the V and J calls and clone size; the DNA was used to work out D and trimming. This sample has roughly 45,000 clones, with around 85% found just once. The junction had 12 bases not matched to a gene; V was cut back by 4 bases and J by 7 bases. The CDR3 contains 16 residues. Germline CDR1 SGDLS, CDR2 YYNGEE.

Sample: peripheral blood. This receptor was taken from a man aged 45-60 years with active COVID-19. This chain links TRBV9 with TRBJ2-5, with 11 bases lining up with TRBD2. The DNA of the CDR3 is TGTGCCAGCAGCACACCGACTAGCGGGGACTGGGGGACCCAGTACTTC. Translated, it gives CASSTPTSGDWGTQYF.